The 13 T cell receptor beta chains below come from one sample, sequenced in a study of blood T cell repertoires in COVID-19. The data were produced by immunoSEQ multiplex PCR, yet TCRdb's version contains in-frame clones alone and is incomplete. Of about 140,000 clones listed, about four fifths were seen once; the top ten hold 5.5%. Material for sequencing was PBMCs or T cells enriched from blood (not recorded which). The source is a man aged 40-49 years with acute COVID-19.

The V and J genes are TRBV19 and TRBJ1-5, with 8 bases that match TRBD1. The CDR3 consists of 15 residues. J gave up 3 bases and V 3 bases, and 4 bases lay outside the gene matches. Germline V lookup: CDR1 LNHDA, CDR2 SQIVND (reference sequence). The CDR3 here is CASSIRGQVNQPQHF. In DNA, the CDR3 is TGTGCCAGTAGTATTAGGGGACAGGTCAATCAGCCCCAGCATTTT.

The chain is built from TRBV7-2 and TRBJ1-4, with 7 bases fitting TRBD1. The CDR3 totals 14 residues. From germline, CDR1 is SGHTA and CDR2 FQGNSA. With 5 bases clipped from V and 8 bases from J, the junction kept 8 bases outside the gene matches. The CDR3: CASSVGGQREKLFF. CDR3 nucleotides: TGTGCCAGCAGCGTGGGGGGACAGCGCGAAAAACTGTTTTTT.

This clone was detected only once. This rearrangement joins TRBV5-1 to TRBJ2-5; 8 bases match TRBD2. Per the germline V gene, CDR1 is SGHRS and CDR2 is YFSETQ. CDR3 length: 14 residues. The J segment lost 5 bases and the V segment lost 0 bases, leaving 3 bases of the junction unmatched. DNA of the CDR3: TGCGCCAGCAGCTTGGCGGGGGGGGAGGAGACCCAGTACTTC. It is translated as CASSLAGGEETQYF.

The chain employs TRBV28 and TRBJ2-2; 8 positions agree with TRBD1. Looked up from germline, CDR1 is MDHEN and CDR2 is SYDVKM. With 5 bases clipped from V and 2 bases from J, the junction kept 22 bases outside the gene matches. The CDR3 is 21 residues long. The CDR3 DNA is TGTGCCAGCAGTCCTACCTGGACAGGGAGGCTGTTCTCCTCAAACACCGGGGAGCTGTTTTTT. It specifies CASSPTWTGRLFSSNTGELFF.

The rearrangement links TRBV5-4 to TRBJ1-2; tentatively, D is TRBD1 (6 bases). CDR1 is SGHNT, CDR2 YYREEE, per germline (reference sequence). This CDR3 spans 13 amino acids. V lost 4 bases and J 2 bases, leaving 9 bases between the germline ends. The CDR3 nucleotides are TGTGCCAGCAGCACGGACAGAAACTATGGCTACACCTTC. As protein: CASSTDRNYGYTF. Full variable domain (remainder filled in from reference TRBV5-4 and TRBJ1-2): ETGVTQSPTHLIKTRGQQVTLRCSSQSGHNTVSWYQQALGQGPQFIFQYYREEENGRGNFPPRFSGLQFPNYSSELNVNALELDDSALYLCASSTDRNYGYTFGSGTRLTVV.

The CDR3 coding sequence is TGTGCCAGCAGCTTGCCAGGGGGCGTTCAAGAGACCCAGTACTTC. Translating it yields CASSLPGGVQETQYF. This rearrangement joins TRBV5-6 to TRBJ2-5, with 8 bases fitting TRBD1. Trimming cost V 1 base and J 2 bases; bases outside gene matches: 4. Germline CDR1 is SGHDT and CDR2 is YYEEEE. The CDR3 sequence is 15 residues long.

This chain joins TRBV19 and TRBJ1-3; D is perhaps TRBD1 (5 bases). Germline V gene data show CDR1 as LNHDA and CDR2 as SQIVND (reference sequence). The CDR3 consists of 14 residues. Trimming pared 10 bases from V and 2 bases from J, leaving 15 bases between. The CDR3 loop is CATSLRGTGNTIYF. CDR3 nucleotides: TGTGCCACCTCCCTCCGGGGGACTGGAAACACCATATATTTT.

V gene TRBV20-1 combines with J gene TRBJ1-1; TRBD1 is a possible D gene (5 bases). The CDR3 is made up of 11 amino acids. Trimming took off 1 base at V and 6 bases at J, with 6 bases between the two ends. Germline V gene data show CDR1 as DFQATT and CDR2 as SNEGSKA (reference sequence). The CDR3 nucleotides read TGCAGTGCTAGAGGGGGGGCTGAAGCTTTCTTT. Amino acids: CSARGGAEAFF.

This clone showed up just a few times. The chain is built from TRBV5-5 and TRBJ1-5; maybe TRBD1 (5 bases). Between the trimmed V and J ends, which lost 6 bases and 2 bases, there was a span of 18 bases. Germline-derived CDR1 and CDR2 are SGHKS and YYEKEE (reference sequence). The CDR3 totals 16 residues. The CDR3 loop is CASNPGGARGNQPQHF. Here the CDR3 DNA reads TGTGCCAGCAACCCCGGAGGGGCGCGGGGCAATCAGCCCCAGCATTTT.

V and J are TRBV5-4 and TRBJ2-7; D unresolved. The CDR3 contains 13 residues. Germline V gene sequence: CDR1 SGHNT, CDR2 YYREEE (reference sequence). V was cut by 0 bases and J by 3 bases, with 7 bases left in between. CDR3 protein: CASSLASLYEQYF. The CDR3 bases are TGTGCCAGCAGCTTGGCGTCACTCTACGAGCAGTACTTC.

CDR3 sequence reads: CASSSTTGTEAFF. CDR3 sequence (DNA): TGTGCCAGCAGCTCAACGACAGGGACTGAAGCTTTCTTT. This chain uses TRBV11-3 with TRBJ1-1, with 7 positions matching TRBD1. Germline values: CDR1 SGHNT, CDR2 YENEEA. V trimming: 4 bases; J trimming: 5 bases; junction bases outside the gene matches: 4. This CDR3 has 13 amino acids.

The chain combines TRBV28 with TRBJ2-3; D gene ambiguous. V lost 8 bases to trimming and J lost 3 bases, with 12 bases between them. Looked up from germline, CDR1 is MDHEN and CDR2 is SYDVKM. The CDR3 is 13 residues long. For the CDR3, the DNA is TGTGCCAGCTCAAAGAGTGATACAGATACGCAGTATTTT. Translated, it gives CASSKSDTDTQYF.

The rearrangement uses TRBV3-1 (or the pseudogene TRBV3-2) and TRBJ2-5, with TRBD1 matching 8 bases. With 11 bases clipped from V and 3 bases from J, the junction kept 17 bases outside the gene matches. This CDR3 has 16 amino acids. CDR1 and CDR2 (germline): LGHDT, YNNKEL (reference sequence). The CDR3 DNA sequence: TGTGCCGACCTTGGGGAGACAGGGGTTCTGGAAGAGACCCAGTACTTC. Translation gives CADLGETGVLEETQYF.